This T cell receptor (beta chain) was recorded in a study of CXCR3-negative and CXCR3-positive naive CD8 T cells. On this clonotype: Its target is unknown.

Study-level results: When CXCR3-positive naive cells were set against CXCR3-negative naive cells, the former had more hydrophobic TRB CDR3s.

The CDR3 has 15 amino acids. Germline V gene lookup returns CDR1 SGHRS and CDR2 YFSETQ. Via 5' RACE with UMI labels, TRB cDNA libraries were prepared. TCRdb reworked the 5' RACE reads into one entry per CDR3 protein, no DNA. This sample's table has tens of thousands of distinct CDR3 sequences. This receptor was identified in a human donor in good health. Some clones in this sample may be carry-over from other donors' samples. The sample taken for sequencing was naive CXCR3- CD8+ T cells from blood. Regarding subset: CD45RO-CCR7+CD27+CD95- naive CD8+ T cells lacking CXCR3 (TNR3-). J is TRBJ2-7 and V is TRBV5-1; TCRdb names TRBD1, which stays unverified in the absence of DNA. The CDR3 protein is CASSLGQVDPYEQYF.